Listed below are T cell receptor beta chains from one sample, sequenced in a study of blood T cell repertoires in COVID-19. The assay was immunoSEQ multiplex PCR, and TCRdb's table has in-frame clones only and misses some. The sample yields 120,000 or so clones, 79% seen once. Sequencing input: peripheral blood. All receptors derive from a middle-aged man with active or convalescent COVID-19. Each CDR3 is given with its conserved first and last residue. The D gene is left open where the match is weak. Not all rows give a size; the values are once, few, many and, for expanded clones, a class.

TGTGCCAGTAGTATTGATGGGACAGGGCCCAGAGTTACTGAAGCTTTCTTT	CASSIDGTGPRVTEAFF	-	TRBJ1-1	TRBD1	TRBV19
TGTGCCAGCGGCCCAGGGGGAAGAAACCAAGAGACCCAGTACTTC	CASGPGGRNQETQYF	-	TRBJ2-5	TRBD1	TRBV7-2
TGTGCCAGCAGCCCCCTTCCGGACAGGACAAATCTAGCCAAAAACATTCAGTACTTC	CASSPLPDRTNLAKNIQYF	-	TRBJ2-4	TRBD1	TRBV3-1/TRBV3-2
TGTGCCAGCAGCCCAGGACAGGCTAATCAGCCCCAGCATTTT	CASSPGQANQPQHF	few	TRBJ1-5	TRBD1	TRBV7-9
TGTGCCACCAGCAGAGCCCCCGGACAGGGGGATACTGAAGCTTTCTTT	CATSRAPGQGDTEAFF	many	TRBJ1-1	TRBD1	TRBV15
TGTGCCAGCAGCGTGGGACAGAACACAGATACGCAGTATTTT	CASSVGQNTDTQYF	-	TRBJ2-3	TRBD1	TRBV11-3
TGTGCCAGCAGCCCAGAGGCACTAGCGGGAGTGGATACGCAGTATTTT	CASSPEALAGVDTQYF	-	TRBJ2-3	TRBD2	TRBV7-9
TGCGCCAGCAGCTTTTCGGGGGAAAGTACAACTGAAGCTTTCTTT	CASSFSGESTTEAFF	-	TRBJ1-1	-	TRBV5-1
TGTGCCTGGAGCGTGGGACAGGGTTATGAAAAACTGTTTTTT	CAWSVGQGYEKLFF	few	TRBJ1-4	TRBD1	TRBV30
TGCGCCAGCAGCGCGGGACAGGGAGGTATCGAGCAGTACTTC	CASSAGQGGIEQYF	-	TRBJ2-7	TRBD1	TRBV5-1
TGTGCCAGCAAGACCGTGGGAGGAGAGTACTTC	CASKTVGGEYF	-	TRBJ2-7	-	TRBV6-5
TGTGCCAGCAGTCCTCGAACCGGGACTGCCAGAGACTATGGCTACACCTTC	CASSPRTGTARDYGYTF	once	TRBJ1-2	-	TRBV28
TGTGCCTGGAGTGGGCTAGCGGGGGGGTCCTCCGGGGAGCTGTTTTTT	CAWSGLAGGSSGELFF	-	TRBJ2-2	TRBD2	TRBV30
TGCGCCAGCAGCCACCAGTCAGGGGCAGAGACCCAGTACTTC	CASSHQSGAETQYF	-	TRBJ2-5	-	TRBV4-3
TGTGCCAGCAGGCAATACAGGGCCTTGGGAACTGAAGCTTTCTTT	CASRQYRALGTEAFF	-	TRBJ1-1	-	TRBV28
TGTGCCAGCAGCCTCGGCAGGGTTCAGTCACCCCTCCACTTT	CASSLGRVQSPLHF	-	TRBJ1-6	-	TRBV3-1/TRBV3-2
TGTGCCAGCAGTTACTTGCCTATATCCTCGGATACGCAGTATTTT	CASSYLPISSDTQYF	-	TRBJ2-3	-	TRBV6-2/TRBV6-3
TGTGCCAGCAGTGAAATAGGGCAGGGCAAAGAGACCCAGTACTTC	CASSEIGQGKETQYF	-	TRBJ2-5	-	TRBV6-1
TGTGCCAGCAGCTTGAAAGGTTGGACAGGGTCCGGGGAGCTGTTTTTT	CASSLKGWTGSGELFF	-	TRBJ2-2	TRBD1	TRBV5-6
TGTGCCAGCAGCTTACGGTCAGGCGGAACGCGGGACACTGAAGCTTTCTTT	CASSLRSGGTRDTEAFF	-	TRBJ1-1	-	TRBV7-9
TGTGCCTGGAGTGTACGGAGCTCCTATAATTCACCCCTCCACTTT	CAWSVRSSYNSPLHF	-	TRBJ1-6	-	TRBV30
TGTGCCACCATCCCACAGGGGCCTTCCTACGAGCAGTACTTC	CATIPQGPSYEQYF	-	TRBJ2-7	TRBD1	TRBV28
TGTGCCAGCAGTTTAGGCCGGGCCGGGGGGCAGTACTTC	CASSLGRAGGQYF	-	TRBJ2-7	-	TRBV12-3/TRBV12-4
TGTGCCAGCAGTGAAACTAGCGGTAGTGTTTGGGGGCAGTACTTC	CASSETSGSVWGQYF	-	TRBJ2-7	TRBD2	TRBV6-1
TGTGCCACCACCCGGGACTTCAGCTCCTACGAGCAGTACTTC	CATTRDFSSYEQYF	-	TRBJ2-7	-	TRBV6-5
TGTGCCTGGAGAGAGATACAGGGTAATGCTGAAGCTTTCTTT	CAWREIQGNAEAFF	-	TRBJ1-1	-	TRBV30
TGCGCCAGCAGCTTCGGTAGCGGGAGTGAGAATGAGCAGTTCTTC	CASSFGSGSENEQFF	-	TRBJ2-1	TRBD2	TRBV5-1
TGTGCCAGCAGCTGGGGACAGGGGAACGCAGATACGCAGTATTTT	CASSWGQGNADTQYF	-	TRBJ2-3	TRBD1	TRBV5-6
TGTGCCAGTAGGTGGGGCTTGGGCAATCAGCCCCAGCATTTT	CASRWGLGNQPQHF	-	TRBJ1-5	-	TRBV19
TGTGCTAGTGGGCGCCGACAGGGACGCTCCTACGAGCAGTACTTC	CASGRRQGRSYEQYF	-	TRBJ2-7	TRBD1	TRBV12-5
TGCGCCAGCAGCTTACAGGGAAGCGAGACCCAGTACTTC	CASSLQGSETQYF	-	TRBJ2-5	-	TRBV5-1
TGTGCCAGCAGCCCCCAGACAGGGGGCGGCAACTATGGCTACACCTTC	CASSPQTGGGNYGYTF	-	TRBJ1-2	TRBD1	TRBV7-2
TGTGCCAGCAGTAACAGCGGACAGGGGGCGGCCGGCTACACCTTC	CASSNSGQGAAGYTF	-	TRBJ1-2	TRBD1	TRBV6-5
TGTGCCAGCAGTGAAGACAGGGGAAGCGGGAGAAGGAGCACAGATACGCAGTATTTT	CASSEDRGSGRRSTDTQYF	-	TRBJ2-3	-	TRBV6-1
TGTGCCAGCAGCCGTACAGGAGGGATTTCACCCCTCCACTTT	CASSRTGGISPLHF	few	TRBJ1-6	-	TRBV11-2
TGTGCCAGCAGTTACAGGGGAGGCGACTATGGCTACACCTTC	CASSYRGGDYGYTF	-	TRBJ1-2	-	TRBV6-5
TGTGCCACCTACCGCGGGAGCAACTATGGCTACACCTTC	CATYRGSNYGYTF	-	TRBJ1-2	-	TRBV24-1
TGCGCCAGCAGCTACTCCCCAACGCCGCCCACAGATACGCAGTATTTT	CASSYSPTPPTDTQYF	few	TRBJ2-3	-	TRBV4-1
TGCAGCGTTGAAGATCCAGGGACTGGAAACACCATATATTTT	CSVEDPGTGNTIYF	-	TRBJ1-3	-	TRBV29-1
TGTGCCACCGGACAGCTAAGCTCCTATAATTCACCCCTCCACTTT	CATGQLSSYNSPLHF	few	TRBJ1-6	-	TRBV28
TGTGCCAGCAGTTACTCTGCGGTAGACGCCCTCTACGAGCAGTACTTC	CASSYSAVDALYEQYF	-	TRBJ2-7	-	TRBV6-5
TGTGCCAGCAGTTACGGGACAGCCATCGGAGTCTACACCTTC	CASSYGTAIGVYTF	-	TRBJ1-2	TRBD1	TRBV6-5
TGTGCCTGGAGAAGAGAGGTTGAAGCTTTCTTT	CAWRREVEAFF	-	TRBJ1-1	-	TRBV30
TGTGCCAGCCTTAAGGGGGCCGGCACGGGGAACACTGAAGCTTTCTTT	CASLKGAGTGNTEAFF	-	TRBJ1-1	TRBD1	TRBV11-3
TGTGCCAGCAGCCAAGACTCAGGGGCTGGACGTGGCTACACCTTC	CASSQDSGAGRGYTF	-	TRBJ1-2	-	TRBV14
TGTGCCTGGAGTCGGACAGACGGATCACCCCTCCACTTT	CAWSRTDGSPLHF	-	TRBJ1-6	-	TRBV30
TGTGCCTGGAGTCCGGGACACAGACAGCCCCAGCATTTT	CAWSPGHRQPQHF	-	TRBJ1-5	-	TRBV30
TGTGCCAGCAGCGTAGATAGCGGTACTAGCACAGATACGCAGTATTTT	CASSVDSGTSTDTQYF	-	TRBJ2-3	-	TRBV9
TGTGCCTGGATGTCGGGAGGCCCCTACGAGCAGTACTTC	CAWMSGGPYEQYF	-	TRBJ2-7	TRBD2	TRBV30
TGTGCCAGCAGTTTAGGCGGCAGGCCCCAGGGGAAGCTGTTTTTT	CASSLGGRPQGKLFF	-	TRBJ2-2	-	TRBV28
TGTGCCAGCAGCCCATTCAGGGCTGAAGCTTTCTTT	CASSPFRAEAFF	-	TRBJ1-1	-	TRBV14
TGTGCCAGCAGTTCCCTCGGGACAGCCCCAGGGCAGCCCCAGCATTTT	CASSSLGTAPGQPQHF	-	TRBJ1-5	TRBD1	TRBV27
TGTGCCAGCAGCTTAAACAGGGGGACTGAAGCTTTCTTT	CASSLNRGTEAFF	few	TRBJ1-1	TRBD1	TRBV7-3
TGCGCCAGCAGCCAAGGTGTAACAGGGGCGGTCTATGGCTACACCTTC	CASSQGVTGAVYGYTF	-	TRBJ1-2	TRBD1	TRBV4-1